This note documents a single TCR beta chain sequence. Germline V lookup: CDR1 SGHRS, CDR2 YFSETQ. The CDR3 runs 16 residues. V shed 0 bases, J shed 7 bases, and the junction held 6 bases outside the gene matches. The sample belongs to a study of T cell responses to AZD1222 COVID-19 vaccine. Produced via immunoSEQ multiplex PCR; TCRdb's table is partial and in-frame only. The table lists about 130,000 clones, more than 70% of them singletons. This receptor was identified in an adult in good health. The sequenced sample was peripheral blood, obtained on day 0 of AZD1222 vaccination. This chain connects TRBV5-1 to TRBJ1-5, with 11 bases identical to TRBD1. In nucleotides, the CDR3 is TGCGCCAGCAGCTTGGAAGGGACAGGGGGAATCCAGCCCCAGCATTTT. Encoded protein: CASSLEGTGGIQPQHF.